The T cell receptor (beta chain) described here comes from a study of vaccination effects on CD4 cells after COVID-19. Concerning this clone: The antigen is not known.

Culture lasted approximately 10 days before CD4+ T cell isolation. The CDR3 runs to 14 residues. The germline V gene has CDR1 LNHDA and CDR2 SQIVND (reference sequence). Losses at the gene ends were 4 bases for V and 4 bases for J; bases not matched to a gene: 5. The protocol was immunoSEQ multiplex PCR, while the TCRdb copy is restricted to in-frame clones and leaves out a portion. The sample contains about 48,000 clones, 67% of which appear only once. This sequence originates from a human donor who received a COVID-19 vaccine. V usage is TRBV19 and J usage is TRBJ2-5, with 8 nucleotides matching TRBD2. The material was CD4+ T cells from PBMCs cultured without peptide, obtained before COVID-19 vaccination. The CDR3 coding sequence is TGTGCCAGTAGTACCGGACTAGCAGGAGAGACCCAGTACTTC. Translated: CASSTGLAGETQYF. The complete variable domain, with remaining parts taken from reference TRBV19 and TRBJ2-5, reads DGGITQSPKYLFRKEGQNVTLSCEQNLNHDAMYWYRQDPGQGLRLIYYSQIVNDFQKGDIAEGYSVSREKKESFPLTVTSAQKNPTAFYLCASSTGLAGETQYFGPGTRLLVL.